This T cell receptor (beta chain) emerged from a study of shared clonotypes between healthy human individuals. Study conclusions and caveats: Roughly 5% of naive CD4 clonotypes were shared across four donors.

Per germline, CDR1 LNHDA and CDR2 SQIVND (reference sequence). The CDR3 consists of 13 residues. The V segment lost 3 bases and the J segment 13 bases; nucleotides outside the gene matches: 9. Concerning this clone: Antigen unknown.

The method was immunoSEQ multiplex PCR; TCRdb's version includes in-frame clones alone and lacks a portion of them. The sample lists around 1,000,000 clones, approximately 75% seen once, with about 0.94% in the top ten. The sequenced material came from memory CD4+ T cells from PBMCs. Sample subset: CD45RA-negative fraction. The V and J genes are TRBV19 and TRBJ2-3, with 8 nucleotides matching TRBD2. The source is a young man in good health. Some clones in this sample may be carry-over from other donors' samples. The CDR3 here is CASSIGKAGEKYF. The CDR3 DNA follows: TGTGCCAGTAGTATTGGGAAAGCGGGAGAAAAGTATTTT. The whole variable domain, remainder taken from reference TRBV19 and TRBJ2-3, is DGGITQSPKYLFRKEGQNVTLSCEQNLNHDAMYWYRQDPGQGLRLIYYSQIVNDFQKGDIAEGYSVSREKKESFPLTVTSAQKNPTAFYLCASSIGKAGEKYFGPGTRLTVL.